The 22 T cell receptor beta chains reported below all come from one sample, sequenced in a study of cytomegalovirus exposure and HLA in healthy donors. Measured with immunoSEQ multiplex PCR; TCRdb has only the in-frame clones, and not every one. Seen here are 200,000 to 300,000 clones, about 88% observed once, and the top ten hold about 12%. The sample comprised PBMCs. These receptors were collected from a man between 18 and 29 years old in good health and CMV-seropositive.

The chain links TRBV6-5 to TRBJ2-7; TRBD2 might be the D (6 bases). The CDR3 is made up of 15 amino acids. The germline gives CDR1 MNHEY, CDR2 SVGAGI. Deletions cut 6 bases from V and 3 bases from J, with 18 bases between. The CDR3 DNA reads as TGTGCCAGCAGATCGGGCGGGGACGGGGTCTACGAGCAGTACTTC. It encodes CASRSGGDGVYEQYF.

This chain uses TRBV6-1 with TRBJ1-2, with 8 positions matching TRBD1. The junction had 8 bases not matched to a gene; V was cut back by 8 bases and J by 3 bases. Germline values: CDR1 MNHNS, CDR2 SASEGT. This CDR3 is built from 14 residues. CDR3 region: CASGRPGQDYGYTF. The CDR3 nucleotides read TGTGCCAGCGGAAGACCGGGACAGGACTATGGCTACACCTTC.

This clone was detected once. The CDR3: CASSPRRAQETQYF. In nucleotides, the CDR3 is TGTGCCAGCAGCCCCCGGAGGGCTCAAGAGACCCAGTACTTC. The rearrangement uses TRBV11-2 and TRBJ2-5; D may be TRBD2 (6 bases). Trimming pared 5 bases from V and 2 bases from J, leaving 12 bases between. The germline CDR1 and CDR2 sequences are SGHAT and FQNNGV. The CDR3 runs to 14 residues. Full variable domain (outside the CDR3, taken from reference TRBV11-2 and TRBJ2-5): EAGVAQSPRYKIIEKRQSVAFWCNPISGHATLYWYQQILGQGPKLLIQFQNNGVVDDSQLPKDRFSAERLKGVDSTLKIQPAKLEDSAVYLCASSPRRAQETQYFGPGTRLLVL.

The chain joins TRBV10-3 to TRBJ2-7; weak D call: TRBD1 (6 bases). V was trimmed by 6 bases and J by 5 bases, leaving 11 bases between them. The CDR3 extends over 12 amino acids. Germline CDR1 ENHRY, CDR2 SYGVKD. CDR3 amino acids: CAIRTGSNEQYF. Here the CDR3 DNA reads TGTGCCATCAGAACAGGGTCTAACGAGCAGTACTTC.

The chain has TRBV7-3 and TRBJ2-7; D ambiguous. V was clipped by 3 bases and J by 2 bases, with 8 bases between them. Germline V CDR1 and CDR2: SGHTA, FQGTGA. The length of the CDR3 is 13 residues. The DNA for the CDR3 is TGTGCCAGCAGCTTGGGCGTTACCTACGAGCAGTACTTC. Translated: CASSLGVTYEQYF.

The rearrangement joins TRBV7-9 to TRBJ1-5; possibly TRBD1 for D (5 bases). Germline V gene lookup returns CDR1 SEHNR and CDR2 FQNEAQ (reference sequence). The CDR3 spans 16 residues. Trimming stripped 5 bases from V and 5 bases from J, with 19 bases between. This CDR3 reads CASSNHIRGPDQPQHF. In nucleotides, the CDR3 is TGTGCCAGCAGCAACCACATACGGGGCCCCGATCAGCCCCAGCATTTT.

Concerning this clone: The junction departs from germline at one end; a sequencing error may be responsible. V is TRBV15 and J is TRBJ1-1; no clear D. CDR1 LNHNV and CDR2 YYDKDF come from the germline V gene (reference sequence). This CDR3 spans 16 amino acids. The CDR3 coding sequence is TGTGCCACCAGCCGAGACCTAAAAGGAGAGAACACTGAAGCTTTCTTT. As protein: CATSRDLKGENTEAFF.

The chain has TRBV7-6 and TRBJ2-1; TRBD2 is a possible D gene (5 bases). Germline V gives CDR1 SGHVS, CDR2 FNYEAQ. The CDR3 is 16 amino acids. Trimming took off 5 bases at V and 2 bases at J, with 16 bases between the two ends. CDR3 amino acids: CASSPEALKTYNEQFF. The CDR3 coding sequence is TGTGCCAGCAGCCCGGAGGCCTTAAAGACCTACAATGAGCAGTTCTTC. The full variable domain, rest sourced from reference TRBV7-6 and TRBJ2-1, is GAGVSQSPRYKVTKRGQDVALRCDPISGHVSLYWYRQALGQGPEFLTYFNYEAQQDKSGLPNDRFSAERPEGSISTLTIQRTEQRDSAMYRCASSPEALKTYNEQFFGPGTRLTVL.

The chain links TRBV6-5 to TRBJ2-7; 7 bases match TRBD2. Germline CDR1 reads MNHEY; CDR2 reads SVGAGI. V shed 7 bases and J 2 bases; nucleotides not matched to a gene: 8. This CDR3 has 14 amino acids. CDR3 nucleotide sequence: TGTGCCAGCACCTCTGGTCGGGGGGCCTACGAGCAGTACTTC. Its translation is CASTSGRGAYEQYF.

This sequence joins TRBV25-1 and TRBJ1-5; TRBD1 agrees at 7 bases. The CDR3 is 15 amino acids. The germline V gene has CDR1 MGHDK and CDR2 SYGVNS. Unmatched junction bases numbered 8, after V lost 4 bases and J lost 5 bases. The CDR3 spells CASSALGQGDQPQHF. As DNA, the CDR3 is TGTGCCAGCAGTGCCCTGGGGCAGGGGGATCAGCCCCAGCATTTT. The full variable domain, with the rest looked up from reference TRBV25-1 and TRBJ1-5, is EADIYQTPRYLVIGTGKKITLECSQTMGHDKMYWYQQDPGMELHLIHYSYGVNSTEKGDLSSESTVSRIRTEHFPLTLESARPSHTSQYLCASSALGQGDQPQHFGDGTRLSIL.

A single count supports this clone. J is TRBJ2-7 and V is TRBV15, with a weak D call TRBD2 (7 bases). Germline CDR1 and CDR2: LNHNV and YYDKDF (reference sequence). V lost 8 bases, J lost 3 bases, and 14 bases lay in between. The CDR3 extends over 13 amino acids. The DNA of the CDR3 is TGTGCCACCGCGGGGGCAGGGAACTACGAGCAGTACTTC. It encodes CATAGAGNYEQYF.

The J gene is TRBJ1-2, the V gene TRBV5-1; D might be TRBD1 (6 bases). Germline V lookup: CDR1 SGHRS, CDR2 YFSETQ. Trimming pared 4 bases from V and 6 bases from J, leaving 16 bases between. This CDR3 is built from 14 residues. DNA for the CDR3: TGCGCCAGCAGCCCCATGGGGGGCAACGATGGCTACACCTTC. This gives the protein CASSPMGGNDGYTF.

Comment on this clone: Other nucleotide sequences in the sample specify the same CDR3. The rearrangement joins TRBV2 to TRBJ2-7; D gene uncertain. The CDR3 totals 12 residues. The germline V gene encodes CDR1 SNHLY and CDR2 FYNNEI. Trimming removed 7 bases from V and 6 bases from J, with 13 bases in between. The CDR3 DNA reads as TGTGCCAGCAATCTCTGGGTAGGCGAGCAGTACTTC. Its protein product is CASNLWVGEQYF. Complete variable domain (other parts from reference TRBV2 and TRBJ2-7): EPEVTQTPSHQVTQMGQEVILRCVPISNHLYFYWYRQILGQKVEFLVSFYNNEISEKSEIFDDQFSVERPDGSNFTLKIRSTKLEDSAMYFCASNLWVGEQYFGPGTRLTVT.

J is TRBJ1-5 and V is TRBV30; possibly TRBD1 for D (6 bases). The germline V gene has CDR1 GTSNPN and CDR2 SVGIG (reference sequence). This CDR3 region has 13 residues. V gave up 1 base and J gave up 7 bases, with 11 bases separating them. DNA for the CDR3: TGTGCCTGGAGTGGGAGGGGGGGGCAGCCCCAGCATTTT. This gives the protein CAWSGRGGQPQHF.

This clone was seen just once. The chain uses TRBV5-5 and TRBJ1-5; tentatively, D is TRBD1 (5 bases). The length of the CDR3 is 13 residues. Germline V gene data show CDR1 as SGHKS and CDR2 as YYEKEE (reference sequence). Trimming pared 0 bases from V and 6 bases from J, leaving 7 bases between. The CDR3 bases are TGTGCCAGCAGCTTGGGGGACGCTCAGCCCCAGCATTTT. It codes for CASSLGDAQPQHF.

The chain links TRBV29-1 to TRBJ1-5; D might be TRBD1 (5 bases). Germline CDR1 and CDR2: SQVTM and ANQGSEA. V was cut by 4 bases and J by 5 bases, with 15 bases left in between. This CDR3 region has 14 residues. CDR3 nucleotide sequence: TGCAGCGTTGGGTCAGGGAGTCTCGATCAGCCCCAGCATTTT. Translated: CSVGSGSLDQPQHF.

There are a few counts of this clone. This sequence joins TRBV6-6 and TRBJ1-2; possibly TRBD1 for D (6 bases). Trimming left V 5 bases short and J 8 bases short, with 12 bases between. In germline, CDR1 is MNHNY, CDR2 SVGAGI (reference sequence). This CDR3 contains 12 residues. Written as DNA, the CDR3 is TGTGCCAGCAGTCTTTCGGGGGGCGGCTACACCTTC. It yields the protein CASSLSGGGYTF.

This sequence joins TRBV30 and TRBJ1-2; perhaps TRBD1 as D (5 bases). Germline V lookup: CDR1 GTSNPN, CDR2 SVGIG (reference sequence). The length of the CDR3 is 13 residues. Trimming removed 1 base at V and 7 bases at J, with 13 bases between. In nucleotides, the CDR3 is TGTGCCTGGAGTGGGGACGTGGGGGGTGGCTACACCTTC. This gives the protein CAWSGDVGGGYTF.

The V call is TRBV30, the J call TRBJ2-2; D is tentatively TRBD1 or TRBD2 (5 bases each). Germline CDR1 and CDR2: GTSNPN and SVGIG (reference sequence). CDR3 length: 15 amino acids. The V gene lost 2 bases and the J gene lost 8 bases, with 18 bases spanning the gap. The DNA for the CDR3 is TGTGCCTGGAGTTGGAGCGGCACAGGTTCGGGGGAGCTGTTTTTT. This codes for CAWSWSGTGSGELFF.

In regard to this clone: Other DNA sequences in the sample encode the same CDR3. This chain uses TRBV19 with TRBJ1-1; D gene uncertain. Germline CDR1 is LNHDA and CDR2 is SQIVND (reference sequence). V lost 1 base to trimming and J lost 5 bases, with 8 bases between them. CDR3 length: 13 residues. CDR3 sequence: CASSIGVSTEAFF. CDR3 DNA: TGTGCCAGTAGTATAGGGGTATCGACTGAAGCTTTCTTT.

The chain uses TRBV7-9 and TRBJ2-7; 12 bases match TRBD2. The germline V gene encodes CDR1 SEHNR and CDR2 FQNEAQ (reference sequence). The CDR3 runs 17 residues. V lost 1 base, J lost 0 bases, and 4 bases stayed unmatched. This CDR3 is CASSLGTSGTLSYEQYF. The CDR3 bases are TGTGCCAGCAGCTTAGGGACTAGCGGGACACTCTCCTACGAGCAGTACTTC.

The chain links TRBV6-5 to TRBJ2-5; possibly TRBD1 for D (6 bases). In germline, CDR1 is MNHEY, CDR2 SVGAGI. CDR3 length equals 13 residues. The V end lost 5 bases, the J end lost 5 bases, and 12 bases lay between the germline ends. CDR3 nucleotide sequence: TGTGCCAGCAGTGAGCAGGGGCTTGAGACCCAGTACTTC. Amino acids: CASSEQGLETQYF.